Each of the 24 T cell receptor beta chains below was sequenced from the same sample in a study of blood T cell repertoires in COVID-19. TCRdb's copy holds only in-frame clones and misses some; the assay was immunoSEQ multiplex PCR. The repertoire includes 200,000 or so clones, around 90% of them detected once, and roughly 6% sits in the top ten. The sequencing sample was made of peripheral blood. Receptors were obtained from a man aged 60-69 years who had recovered from COVID-19.

V gene TRBV30 combines with J gene TRBJ2-2, with TRBD1 matching over 7 bases. The CDR3 is made up of 13 amino acids. Germline values: CDR1 GTSNPN, CDR2 SVGIG (reference sequence). The junction had 2 bases not matched to a gene; V was cut back by 1 base and J by 6 bases. CDR3 protein: CAWSAQGAGELFF. DNA for the CDR3: TGTGCCTGGAGTGCCCAGGGGGCCGGGGAGCTGTTTTTT.

The chain combines TRBV5-8 with TRBJ1-5, with D tentatively TRBD1 (5 bases). Germline V gives CDR1 SGHTS, CDR2 YDEGEE. The ends were cut back, 3 bases at V and 1 base at J, with 11 bases in the middle. The CDR3 has 15 residues. CDR3: CASSSGLLSNQPQHF. CDR3 in DNA: TGTGCCAGCAGCTCGGGACTTCTGAGCAATCAGCCCCAGCATTTT.

The chain links TRBV9 to TRBJ1-1; tentative D call: TRBD1 (6 bases). The germline V gene encodes CDR1 SGDLS and CDR2 YYNGEE. The V gene lost 4 bases and the J gene lost 3 bases, with 7 bases spanning the gap. The CDR3 extends over 12 amino acids. The CDR3 nucleotides read TGTGCCAGCAGCCAGGGGTACACTGAAGCTTTCTTT. It specifies CASSQGYTEAFF.

The chain combines TRBV5-5 with TRBJ2-3; D ambiguous. The CDR3 totals 14 residues. V lost 2 bases and J lost 4, with 11 bases in between. The germline CDR1 and CDR2 sequences are SGHKS and YYEKEE (reference sequence). This CDR3 reads CASSLHLAADTQYF. CDR3 coding DNA: TGTGCCAGCAGCTTACATTTAGCTGCAGATACGCAGTATTTT.

In this sample, this clone turned up a few times. The V and J genes are TRBV5-1 and TRBJ1-5; no clear D gene. V was pared by 4 bases and J by 0 bases, with 8 bases between. Germline CDR1 reads SGHRS; CDR2 reads YFSETQ. The CDR3 length is 14 residues. CDR3 sequence reads: CASSPDTSNQPQHF. The CDR3 nucleotides are TGCGCCAGCAGCCCTGACACTAGCAATCAGCCCCAGCATTTT.

In its sample, this clone was seen once. The chain recombines TRBV3-1 (or the pseudogene TRBV3-2) with TRBJ1-1; D gene unclear. Trimming removed 1 base from V and 5 bases from J, with 11 bases in between. CDR3 size: 14 residues. Germline CDR1 is LGHDT and CDR2 is YNNKEL (reference sequence). The DNA of the CDR3 is TGTGCCAGCAGCCAAGTAGGCGGGGAGACTGAAGCTTTCTTT. Translating it yields CASSQVGGETEAFF.

This chain uses TRBV29-1 with TRBJ2-2, with TRBD2 matching 7 bases. Unmatched junction bases numbered 5, after V lost 4 bases and J lost 6 bases. The CDR3 length is 13 residues. Germline CDR1 reads SQVTM; CDR2 reads ANQGSEA. CDR3 sequence (DNA): TGCAGCGTTGTAGGTCTAGCGGCCGGGGAGCTGTTTTTT. Amino acids: CSVVGLAAGELFF.

The chain joins TRBV5-1 to TRBJ2-5; tentatively, D is TRBD2 (7 bases). CDR3 length equals 16 residues. Germline loops: CDR1 SGHRS, CDR2 YFSETQ. V dropped 0 bases and J dropped 2 bases, with 14 bases sitting between them. This CDR3 reads CASSLAVGGGQETQYF. The CDR3 bases are TGCGCCAGCAGCTTGGCCGTAGGGGGAGGGCAAGAGACCCAGTACTTC.

This chain uses TRBV9 with TRBJ1-6, with 8 bases that match TRBD1. Germline V gene data show CDR1 as SGDLS and CDR2 as YYNGEE. Unmatched junction bases numbered 14, after V lost 4 bases and J lost 14 bases. The CDR3 covers 15 residues. The CDR3 bases are TGTGCCAGCAGCCCCTACGGGACAGGAGGTGAGTCCCTCCACTTT. Amino acids: CASSPYGTGGESLHF.

This chain connects TRBV18 to TRBJ2-3, with 13 bases fitting TRBD2. This CDR3 comprises 18 residues. Germline V gene lookup returns CDR1 KGHSH and CDR2 LQKENI. V trimming: 3 bases; J trimming: 0 bases; junction bases outside the gene matches: 6. CDR3 nucleotides: TGTGCCAGCTCACCGGGACTAGCGGGGACCGCTAGCACAGATACGCAGTATTTT. Translated, it gives CASSPGLAGTASTDTQYF.

This clone was detected only once. The J gene is TRBJ2-7, the V gene TRBV12-3 or TRBV12-4, with D unresolved. The CDR3 sequence is 12 residues long. V was clipped by 3 bases and J by 6 bases, with 9 bases between them. As DNA, the CDR3 is TGTGCCAGCAGTTTCCTGGGCCGCGAGCAGTACTTC. The encoded protein is CASSFLGREQYF.

The chain carries TRBV5-1 and TRBJ1-1, with TRBD1 matching over 8 bases. V shed 0 bases, J shed 4 bases, and the junction held 8 bases outside the gene matches. Germline CDR1 and CDR2: SGHRS and YFSETQ. This CDR3 region has 16 residues. For the CDR3, the DNA is TGCGCCAGCAGCTTGGCCCGGCAGGGGGCTTCCACTGAAGCTTTCTTT. Translated, it gives CASSLARQGASTEAFF.

V is TRBV25-1 and J is TRBJ2-5, with D possibly matching TRBD2 (5 bases). Trimming removed 2 bases at V and 1 base at J, with 8 bases between. Germline assignment: CDR1 MGHDK and CDR2 SYGVNS. The CDR3 sequence is 14 residues long. The CDR3 reads CASSEGGLQETQYF. The CDR3 region has the DNA TGTGCCAGCAGTGAAGGCGGACTCCAAGAGACCCAGTACTTC.

The gene calls are TRBV6-5 and TRBJ2-3; weak D call: TRBD2 (5 bases). The germline V gene encodes CDR1 MNHEY and CDR2 SVGAGI. The CDR3 runs 13 residues. Trimming stripped 6 bases from V and 3 bases from J, with 10 bases between. The CDR3 bases are TGTGCCAGCAGGGTACGAGGGACAGATACGCAGTATTTT. Translation: CASRVRGTDTQYF.

The sample holds a few counts of this clone. The chain is built from TRBV5-1 and TRBJ2-1; no definite D call. The germline V and J ends were trimmed by 0 bases and 0 bases, with 7 bases remaining between them. The length of the CDR3 is 15 residues. In germline, CDR1 is SGHRS, CDR2 YFSETQ. This chain's CDR3 is CASSLESGSYNEQFF. Here the CDR3 DNA reads TGCGCCAGCAGCTTGGAGTCAGGCTCCTACAATGAGCAGTTCTTC.

V and J are TRBV2 and TRBJ2-1; 8 nucleotides agree with TRBD1. Germline V gene sequence: CDR1 SNHLY, CDR2 FYNNEI. The V and J ends lost 7 bases and 7 bases, in that order; junction bases with no gene match: 9. The CDR3 runs 14 residues. This chain's CDR3 is CASTRRQGANEQFF. DNA of the CDR3: TGTGCCAGCACCCGAAGGCAGGGGGCGAATGAGCAGTTCTTC.

The V and J genes are TRBV7-3 and TRBJ2-3, with D perhaps matching TRBD2 (6 bases). The V and J ends lost 1 base and 5 bases respectively, with 13 bases between them. Germline CDR1 and CDR2: SGHTA and FQGTGA. The CDR3 consists of 15 residues. The CDR3 reads CASSLKGTALDTQYF. In DNA, the CDR3 is TGTGCCAGCAGCTTAAAGGGGACTGCCTTAGATACGCAGTATTTT.

The DNA for the CDR3 is TGTGCCAGCAGCTTTACGGACTCAGAGACCCAGTACTTC. Protein sequence: CASSFTDSETQYF. This chain connects TRBV13 to TRBJ2-5, with a possible D match to TRBD2 (5 bases). Germline CDR1 and CDR2: PRHDT and FYEKMQ (reference sequence). Trimming left V 3 bases short and J 4 bases short, with 9 bases between. This CDR3 region has 13 residues.

This clone was seen only a few times. The chain is built from TRBV20-1 and TRBJ2-1; 7 bases fit TRBD1. CDR3 length: 11 residues. The germline V gene has CDR1 DFQATT and CDR2 SNEGSKA (reference sequence). The CDR3 is CSKDRENEQFF. Written as DNA, the CDR3 is TGCAGCAAAGACAGGGAGAATGAGCAGTTCTTC.

The rearrangement links TRBV6-5 to TRBJ1-3, with no clear D. Per germline, CDR1 MNHEY and CDR2 SVGAGI. CDR3 length: 15 residues. V lost 6 bases and J lost 0, with 12 bases in between. The DNA for the CDR3 is TGTGCCAGCAGCCCCCGGAGACTCTCTGGAAACACCATATATTTT. This translates into CASSPRRLSGNTIYF.

In DNA, the CDR3 is TGTGCCAGCAGCTTGGAGGGAGCTACGTACTCTGGAAACACCATATATTTT. It translates to CASSLEGATYSGNTIYF. The chain carries TRBV5-5 and TRBJ1-3, with D unclear. V was trimmed by 0 bases and J by 0 bases, leaving 13 bases between them. CDR1 is SGHKS, CDR2 YYEKEE, per germline (reference sequence). This CDR3 has 17 residues.

This chain joins TRBV4-1 and TRBJ1-2; unclear D gene. V was clipped by 0 bases and J by 7 bases, with 12 bases between them. The germline V gene has CDR1 MGHRA and CDR2 YSYEKL. The CDR3 covers 14 residues. The DNA for the CDR3 is TGCGCCAGCAGCCAAGATCGGACGGGAATTGGCTACACCTTC. The encoded protein is CASSQDRTGIGYTF.

V gene TRBV2 combines with J gene TRBJ1-1; tentatively, D is TRBD1 (6 bases). V was shortened by 7 bases and J by 5 bases, with 11 bases between the two germline ends. Germline V gene lookup returns CDR1 SNHLY and CDR2 FYNNEI. The CDR3 has 12 residues. As DNA, the CDR3 is TGTGCCAGCACGGGACAACGAACTGAAGCTTTCTTT. Encoded protein: CASTGQRTEAFF. Looking up the rest from reference TRBV2 and TRBJ1-1 gives the full variable domain: EPEVTQTPSHQVTQMGQEVILRCVPISNHLYFYWYRQILGQKVEFLVSFYNNEISEKSEIFDDQFSVERPDGSNFTLKIRSTKLEDSAMYFCASTGQRTEAFFGQGTRLTVV.

The gene calls are TRBV19 and TRBJ2-3; possibly TRBD2 for D (6 bases). CDR1 LNHDA and CDR2 SQIVND come from the germline V gene (reference sequence). Trimming stripped 2 bases from V and 4 bases from J, with 16 bases between. The CDR3 sequence is 16 residues long. The CDR3 sequence is CASSISDYSKADTQYF. The CDR3, as DNA: TGTGCCAGTAGTATATCGGACTACTCTAAGGCAGATACGCAGTATTTT.